The TCR beta chain under discussion was sequenced for a study of blood T cell repertoires in COVID-19 (dated by TCRdb to about 2020). With respect to the entire study: Collaborator samples came from the United States, Italy and Spain and covered acute and convalescent phases of COVID-19. The prospective study material was composed of cDNA or gDNA derived from T cells, B-cell-depleted T cells, or PBMCs. Deeply sampled blood TCRbeta repertoires from subjects exposed to, actively infected with, or recovered from COVID-19 were included in the dataset. The repertoires were made available in a free public database intended to serve as a resource for research on the immune response to SARS-CoV-2. Samples came from the ongoing ImmuneRACE study (first 160 participants) plus 1,254 subjects from 6 global collaborators. Nearly every sample came with metadata listing a de-identified subject ID, COVID-19 status, age in years and sex. Where HLA class I and class II types were available, the types were taken from metadata supplied by the sample provider, not from assay-based typing. The paper's findings and limits, for the study overall: Clinical and demographic metadata were provided uncurated, with the amount varying by source and participant.

The CDR3 goes from the cysteine to the phenylalanine over 18 residues. The sequence is cut down to CDR3 DNA, 54 bases in frame from base 1. Deletion took 1 base off V and 7 bases off J, with a span of 23 bases between the germline ends. From a lookup of the germline V gene, CDR1 and CDR2 are MNHNS and SASEGT. Points on this clone: What this receptor recognizes is not known. Within one base of it there is no much larger clone, and no base qualities were kept.

Whole blood was collected in K2EDTA tubes by collaborating institutions according to the institutions' own protocols. Collaborator samples were shipped for TCRbeta analysis as frozen whole blood, isolated PBMCs, or DNA extracted from either sample type. TCRbeta CDR3 regions were amplified from genomic DNA by means of the immunoSEQ Assay, a bias-controlled multiplex PCR. As for how the authors treated the data: Nucleated cell counts per sample were estimated from amplification of reference gene primers within the assay. Sequence reads were collapsed and filtered to measure the absolute abundance of every unique TCRbeta CDR3 rearrangement. For each sample, productive Simpson clonality was calculated by taking the square root of Simpson's diversity index across productive rearrangements. TCRdb carries this immuneACCESS record with in-frame sequences only. Its versions omit some clonotypes, under half of them owing to an unresolved V gene in the studies checked, with the rest unexplained. V and J calls and clone size follow that table, whereas D and trimming were derived from the DNA. The sample data list 200,000 or so clones, and 85% to 90% of these were observed just once. Together, the top ten hold roughly 4.1% of the sample.

The chain joins TRBV6-1 to TRBJ1-5; the D gene cannot be named for sure. This clonotype originated in a man aged 45-65 years with acute or convalescent COVID-19. The sequenced material came from peripheral blood. The base sequence is TGTGCCAGCAGTGAAGAGTGGGTGACTAAAAGGTGGGAACAGCCCCAGCATTTT. Its protein is CASSEEWVTKRWEQPQHF.